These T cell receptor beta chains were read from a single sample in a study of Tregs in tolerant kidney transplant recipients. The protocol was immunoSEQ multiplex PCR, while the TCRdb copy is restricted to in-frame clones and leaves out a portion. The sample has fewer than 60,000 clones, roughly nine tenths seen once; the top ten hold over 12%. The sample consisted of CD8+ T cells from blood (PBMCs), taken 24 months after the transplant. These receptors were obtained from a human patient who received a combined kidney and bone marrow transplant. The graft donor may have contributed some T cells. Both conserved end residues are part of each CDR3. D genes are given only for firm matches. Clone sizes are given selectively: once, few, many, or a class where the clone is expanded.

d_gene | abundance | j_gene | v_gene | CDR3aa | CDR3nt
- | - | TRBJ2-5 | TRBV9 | CASSPGWQETQYF | TGTGCCAGCAGCCCGGGTTGGCAAGAGACCCAGTACTTC
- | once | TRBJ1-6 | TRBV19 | CASSIGLPGHSPLHF | TGTGCCAGTAGTATCGGGTTGCCCGGTCATTCACCCCTCCACTTT
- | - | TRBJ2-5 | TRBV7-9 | CASSGATETQYF | TGTGCCAGCAGCGGGGCGACGGAGACCCAGTACTTC
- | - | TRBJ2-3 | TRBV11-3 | CASSLRGSTDTQYF | TGTGCCAGCAGCTTACGGGGGAGCACAGATACGCAGTATTTT
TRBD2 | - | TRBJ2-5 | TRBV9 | CASSSQRTSGDETQYF | TGTGCCAGCAGCTCCCAAAGGACTAGCGGGGACGAGACCCAGTACTTC
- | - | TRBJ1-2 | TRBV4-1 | CASSQDVFRDYGYTF | TGCGCCAGCAGCCAAGATGTGTTCAGGGACTATGGCTACACCTTC
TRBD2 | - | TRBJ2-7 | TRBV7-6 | CASSSLGGLAEVPDYEQYF | TGTGCCAGCAGCTCGCTGGGGGGACTAGCGGAAGTCCCGGACTACGAGCAGTACTTC
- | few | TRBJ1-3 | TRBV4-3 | CASSQVSSGNTIYF | TGCGCCAGCAGCCAAGTGAGCTCTGGAAACACCATATATTTT
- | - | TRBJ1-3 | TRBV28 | CASRPAEPGNTIYF | TGTGCCAGCAGACCCGCGGAACCTGGAAACACCATATATTTT
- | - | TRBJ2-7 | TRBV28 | CASSFRGAVSYEQYF | TGTGCCAGCAGTTTTCGTGGGGCGGTGTCCTACGAGCAGTACTTC
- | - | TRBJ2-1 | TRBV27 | CASSLAGEQFF | TGTGCCAGCAGTTTAGCGGGTGAGCAGTTCTTC
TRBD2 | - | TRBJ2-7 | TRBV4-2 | CASSRLAGGSYEQYF | TGTGCCAGCAGCCGACTAGCGGGGGGTTCCTACGAGCAGTACTTC
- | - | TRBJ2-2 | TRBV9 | CASSLNPTRGTGELFF | TGTGCCAGCAGTTTAAACCCCACTAGAGGGACCGGGGAGCTGTTTTTT
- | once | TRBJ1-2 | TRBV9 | CTSSVEIGGYGYTF | TGTACCAGCAGCGTAGAAATAGGCGGCTATGGCTACACCTTC
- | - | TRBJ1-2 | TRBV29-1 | CSVHSLFGYTF | TGCAGCGTTCACTCACTGTTTGGCTACACCTTC
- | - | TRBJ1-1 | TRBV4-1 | CASSQDLGYTEAFF | TGCGCCAGCAGCCAAGATCTCGGGTACACTGAAGCTTTCTTT
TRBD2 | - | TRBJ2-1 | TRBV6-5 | CASSYDSGGAYNEQFF | TGTGCCAGCAGTTACGATAGCGGGGGGGCGTACAATGAGCAATTCTTC
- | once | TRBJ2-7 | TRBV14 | CASSHDSRSGSYEQYF | TGTGCCAGCAGCCACGACAGTCGATCAGGCTCCTACGAGCAGTACTTC
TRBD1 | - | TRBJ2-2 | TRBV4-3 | CASSHGTGKTGELFF | TGCGCCAGCAGCCACGGGACAGGGAAGACCGGGGAGCTGTTTTTT
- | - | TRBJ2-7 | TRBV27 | CASSYAATSSYEQYF | TGTGCCAGCAGTTATGCCGCGACATCCTCCTACGAGCAGTACTTC
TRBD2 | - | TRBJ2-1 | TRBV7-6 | CASSQTSGGYNEQFF | TGTGCCAGCAGCCAGACTAGCGGGGGTTACAATGAGCAGTTCTTC
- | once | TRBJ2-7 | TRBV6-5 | CASSYSEGASGQYF | TGTGCCAGCAGTTACTCGGAGGGGGCGTCTGGGCAGTACTTC
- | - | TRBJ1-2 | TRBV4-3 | CASRPVEQGWSYGYTF | TGCGCCAGCAGACCCGTTGAGCAGGGGTGGAGCTATGGCTACACCTTC